This T cell receptor (beta chain) was documented in a study of blood T cell repertoires in COVID-19. Turning to the study itself: Both acute and convalescent COVID-19 samples were obtained from the United States, Italy and Spain. T cells, B-cell-depleted T cells, or PBMCs provided the cDNA or gDNA that served as material.

Per germline, CDR1 SGHRS and CDR2 YFSETQ. With V trimmed by 1 base and J by 8 bases, 9 bases remained unmatched. The CDR3 extends over 15 amino acids. Patients of the Seattle cohort, enrolled during active infection, were followed longitudinally. Clones were sequenced by immunoSEQ multiplex PCR, and TCRdb holds only the in-frame ones, with some missing. Of about 250,000 clones in the sample, 80% to 95% were seen once. The chain recombines TRBV5-1 with TRBJ2-1; TRBD1 aligns across 7 bases. Material: peripheral blood. This receptor was obtained from a man aged 25 to 40 with COVID-19, enrolled during active disease. CDR3: CASSLWGQRSDEQFF. CDR3 nucleotide sequence: TGCGCCAGCAGCTTGTGGGGACAGAGGAGCGATGAGCAGTTCTTC.